Presented here are 23 T cell receptor beta chains from one specimen sequenced in a study of blood T cell repertoires in COVID-19. Libraries were prepared by immunoSEQ multiplex PCR; TCRdb keeps only in-frame clonotypes and omits some of them. Found here are hundreds of thousands of clones, 86% of them singletons; the top ten hold around 1.5%. Specimen: peripheral blood. These receptors all come from a woman in her sixties or seventies who had recovered from COVID-19.

This sequence joins TRBV7-9 and TRBJ2-3; maybe TRBD2 (6 bases). V was trimmed by 0 bases and J by 3 bases, leaving 10 bases between them. The CDR3 covers 15 residues. From germline, CDR1 is SEHNR and CDR2 FQNEAQ (reference sequence). The CDR3 DNA is TGTGCCAGCAGCTTAGCGGGGGGAGTAACAGATACGCAGTATTTT. Translated, it gives CASSLAGGVTDTQYF.

This chain uses TRBV5-4 with TRBJ2-7; TRBD1 aligns across 7 bases. The CDR3 totals 14 residues. V dropped 6 bases and J dropped 1; count of bases not matched to a gene: 7. Germline lookup yields CDR1 SGHNT and CDR2 YYREEE (reference sequence). CDR3 DNA sequence: TGTGCCAGCAAAAATTGGGACAGTTCCTACGAGCAGTACTTC. Protein sequence: CASKNWDSSYEQYF.

This clone was recorded only once. The V gene is TRBV6-2 or TRBV6-3, the J gene TRBJ1-4; no definite D call. V was pared by 2 bases and J by 6 bases, with 13 bases between. The CDR3 consists of 15 residues. The germline V gene encodes CDR1 MNHEY and CDR2 SVGEGT. Written as DNA, the CDR3 is TGTGCCAGCAGTTACACCCGCAGTGCCGATGAAAAACTGTTTTTT. Amino acid sequence: CASSYTRSADEKLFF.

Note on this clone: Different DNA sequences within this sample yield the same CDR3. The genes are TRBV5-4 and TRBJ2-5, with 8 bases matching TRBD1. V was clipped by 0 bases and J by 5 bases; unmatched bases: 0. From germline, CDR1 is SGHNT and CDR2 YYREEE (reference sequence). The length of the CDR3 is 13 residues. CDR3 in DNA: TGTGCCAGCAGCTTGGGACAGGGGGAGACCCAGTACTTC. This translates into CASSLGQGETQYF.

The chain couples TRBV28 to TRBJ1-5, with D uncertain. Germline CDR1 and CDR2: MDHEN and SYDVKM. The germline V and J ends were trimmed by 3 bases and 5 bases, with 8 bases remaining between them. CDR3 length: 13 amino acids. CDR3 in amino acids: CASSLEGHQPQHF. In nucleotides, the CDR3 is TGTGCCAGCAGTTTGGAGGGTCATCAGCCCCAGCATTTT.

This clone was found once. The chain employs TRBV11-2 and TRBJ2-2; 8 nucleotides agree with TRBD2. The CDR3 is 16 amino acids. V lost 3 bases and J lost 7; bases outside the gene matches: 10. Germline CDR1 and CDR2: SGHAT and FQNNGV. DNA for the CDR3: TGTGCCAGCAGCTTTTCTGGTAGCGGGATCGGCGGGGAGCTGTTTTTT. Its translation is CASSFSGSGIGGELFF.

This chain uses TRBV20-1 with TRBJ2-1; perhaps TRBD2 as D (5 bases). V lost 3 bases and J 0 bases, leaving 18 bases between the germline ends. The CDR3 is 17 amino acids. The germline CDR1 and CDR2 sequences are DFQATT and SNEGSKA (reference sequence). This CDR3 is CSASGPRFRGSYNEQFF. The CDR3 DNA reads as TGCAGTGCTAGTGGACCTAGGTTCCGGGGCTCCTACAATGAGCAGTTCTTC.

The rearrangement joins TRBV28 to TRBJ2-3, with D unresolved. CDR1 and CDR2 (germline): MDHEN, SYDVKM. V lost 5 bases and J lost 1, with 19 bases in between. The CDR3 contains 17 residues. The CDR3 here is CASSSSPNTPRTDTQYF. In DNA form, the CDR3 reads TGTGCCAGCAGTAGTAGCCCAAATACTCCGCGCACAGATACGCAGTATTTT.

The rearrangement uses TRBV7-9 and TRBJ2-5, with 8 positions matching TRBD1. Germline CDR1 reads SEHNR; CDR2 reads FQNEAQ (reference sequence). J was trimmed by 5 bases and V by 5 bases; bases with no gene match: 10. The CDR3 has 15 residues. The CDR3 nucleotides read TGTGCCAGCAGCCACGGACAGGGAGGTTATGAGACCCAGTACTTC. Its protein product is CASSHGQGGYETQYF.

The gene calls are TRBV29-1 and TRBJ1-1; perhaps TRBD1 as D (5 bases). With 7 bases removed from V and 3 bases from J, the gap between germline ends came to 15 bases. There are 13 residues in the CDR3. In germline, CDR1 is SQVTM, CDR2 ANQGSEA. Here the CDR3 DNA reads TGCAGCGCCAAATCGGGGGTGGACACTGAAGCTTTCTTT. The encoded protein is CSAKSGVDTEAFF.

This clone was observed a few times. The chain's CDR3 is CASSPPRGGVTYEQYF. The CDR3 DNA is TGTGCCAGCAGCCCTCCCAGAGGCGGGGTTACCTACGAGCAGTACTTC. The chain has TRBV7-8 and TRBJ2-7; maybe TRBD2 (6 bases). The CDR3 spans 16 residues. V was pared by 5 bases and J by 2 bases, with 19 bases between. Looked up from germline, CDR1 is SGHVS and CDR2 is FQNEAQ.

The rearrangement joins TRBV5-5 to TRBJ1-1, with 11 nucleotides matching TRBD1. Germline-derived CDR1 and CDR2 are SGHKS and YYEKEE (reference sequence). This CDR3 has 14 amino acids. V lost 3 bases, J lost 11 bases, and 9 bases stayed unmatched. The CDR3 sequence: CASSSVPGQGVAFF. CDR3 bases: TGTGCCAGCAGCTCAGTCCCGGGACAGGGGGTGGCTTTCTTT.

This clone was seen more than once but under ten times. The J gene is TRBJ1-4, the V gene TRBV19, with TRBD1 matching over 7 bases. The CDR3 covers 14 residues. Germline CDR1 LNHDA, CDR2 SQIVND (reference sequence). Trimming removed 4 bases from V and 8 bases from J; junction bases left unmatched: 7. CDR3 amino acids: CASSTGHRGEKLFF. The CDR3 DNA is TGTGCCAGTAGTACCGGGCACAGGGGAGAAAAACTGTTTTTT.

The rearrangement joins TRBV9 to TRBJ1-1; D may be TRBD1 (5 bases). The length of the CDR3 is 14 residues. Germline lookup yields CDR1 SGDLS and CDR2 YYNGEE. V dropped 3 bases and J dropped 0 bases, with 9 bases sitting between them. CDR3 in amino acids: CASSAQTVNTEAFF. The CDR3 coding sequence is TGTGCCAGCAGCGCCCAGACAGTGAACACTGAAGCTTTCTTT.

For the CDR3, the DNA is TGTGCCAGCAGTAACAGGGCCAGCACAGATACGCAGTATTTT. Its translation is CASSNRASTDTQYF. The chain carries TRBV2 and TRBJ2-3; a weak D match, TRBD1 (6 bases). Trimming took off 5 bases at V and 0 bases at J, with 9 bases between the two ends. Germline V gene data show CDR1 as SNHLY and CDR2 as FYNNEI. The CDR3 totals 14 residues.

The rearrangement uses TRBV7-3 and TRBJ2-3; maybe TRBD1 (5 bases). V lost 3 bases, J lost 4 bases, and 11 bases lay in between. There are 14 residues in the CDR3. In germline, CDR1 is SGHTA, CDR2 FQGTGA. The CDR3 DNA is TGTGCCAGCAGCTTTTCGGACAACGCAGATACGCAGTATTTT. Residues: CASSFSDNADTQYF.

The chain joins TRBV6-5 to TRBJ1-1; D is undetermined. Germline loops: CDR1 MNHEY, CDR2 SVGAGI. Trimming took 6 bases from V and 4 from J, leaving 15 bases between them. This CDR3 has 14 residues. CDR3 in amino acids: CASSLAVDRTEAFF. CDR3 in DNA: TGTGCCAGCAGCCTGGCGGTTGACCGCACTGAAGCTTTCTTT.

The chain combines TRBV5-1 with TRBJ2-7, with 7 bases that match TRBD2. Trimming at V came to 0 bases and at J to 4 bases, leaving 4 bases not matched to a gene. Germline CDR1 reads SGHRS; CDR2 reads YFSETQ. The CDR3 has 14 amino acids. CDR3 in DNA: TGCGCCAGCAGCTTGGTGGCGGGGGAGTACGAGCAGTACTTC. This translates into CASSLVAGEYEQYF.

This clone was counted once. A clone one base away is much larger, so this may be a read error. The identical CDR3 is also encoded by other nucleotide sequences in the sample. The genes are TRBV5-6 and TRBJ2-7; D unclear. Trimming took off 1 base at V and 3 bases at J, with 5 bases between the two ends. There are 12 residues in the CDR3. Germline CDR1 SGHDT, CDR2 YYEEEE. CDR3 amino acids: CASSLRGYEQYF. The CDR3 DNA reads as TGTGCCAGCAGCTTGAGAGGCTACGAGCAGTACTTC.

The chain links TRBV7-3 to TRBJ2-2; a possible D gene is TRBD1 (7 bases). The CDR3 length is 15 residues. V lost 5 bases to trimming and J lost 4 bases, with 14 bases between them. From germline, CDR1 is SGHTA and CDR2 FQGTGA. CDR3 DNA sequence: TGTGCCAGCAGCCCGCGGGACAGCCCCACCGGGGAGCTGTTTTTT. It is translated as CASSPRDSPTGELFF.

The chain employs TRBV7-6 and TRBJ2-7, with 11 bases identical to TRBD2. Germline V gives CDR1 SGHVS, CDR2 FNYEAQ. The CDR3 length is 16 residues. With V trimmed by 5 bases and J by 1 base, 7 bases remained unmatched. CDR3 in DNA: TGTGCCAGCAGCCTTGGGATAGCGGGGGGGTCCTACGAGCAGTACTTC. Encoded protein: CASSLGIAGGSYEQYF.

This clone is a singleton in its sample. The chain recombines TRBV28 with TRBJ2-7, with a possible D match to TRBD2 (5 bases). Germline values: CDR1 MDHEN, CDR2 SYDVKM. The CDR3 consists of 13 residues. V dropped 3 bases and J dropped 3 bases, with 9 bases sitting between them. In DNA, the CDR3 is TGTGCCAGCAGTTTGCGGGTCTTCTACGAGCAGTACTTC. Translated: CASSLRVFYEQYF. Using reference TRBV28 and TRBJ2-7 for the parts outside the CDR3, the full variable domain is DVKVTQSSRYLVKRTGEKVFLECVQDMDHENMFWYRQDPGLGLRLIYFSYDVKMKEKGDIPEGYSVSREKKERFSLILESASTNQTSMYLCASSLRVFYEQYFGPGTRLTVT.

This sequence joins TRBV28 and TRBJ1-2, with 11 bases matching TRBD1. Per the germline V gene, CDR1 is MDHEN and CDR2 is SYDVKM. J gave up 4 bases and V 4 bases, and 5 bases lay outside the gene matches. The CDR3 consists of 15 residues. The CDR3 region has the DNA TGTGCCAGCAGTTCAGGGGGACAGGGGGTCTATGGCTACACCTTC. It encodes CASSSGGQGVYGYTF.